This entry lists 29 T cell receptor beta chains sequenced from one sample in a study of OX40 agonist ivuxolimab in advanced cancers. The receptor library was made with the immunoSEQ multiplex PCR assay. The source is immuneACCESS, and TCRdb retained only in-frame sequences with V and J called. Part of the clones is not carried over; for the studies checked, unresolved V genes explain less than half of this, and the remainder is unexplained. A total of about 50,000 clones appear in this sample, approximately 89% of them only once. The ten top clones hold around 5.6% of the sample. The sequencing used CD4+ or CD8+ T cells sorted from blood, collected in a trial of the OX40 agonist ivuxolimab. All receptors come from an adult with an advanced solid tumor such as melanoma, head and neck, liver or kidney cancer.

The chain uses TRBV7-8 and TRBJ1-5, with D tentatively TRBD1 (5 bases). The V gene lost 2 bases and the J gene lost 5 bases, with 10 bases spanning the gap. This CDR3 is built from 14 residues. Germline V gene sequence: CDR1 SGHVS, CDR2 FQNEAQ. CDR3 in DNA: TGTGCCAGCAGCTTATTTCTGGGGGATCAGCCCCAGCATTTT. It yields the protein CASSLFLGDQPQHF.

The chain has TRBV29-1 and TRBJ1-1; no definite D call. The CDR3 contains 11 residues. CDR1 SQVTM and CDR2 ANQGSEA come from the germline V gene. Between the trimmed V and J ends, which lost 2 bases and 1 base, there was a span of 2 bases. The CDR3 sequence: CSVETNTEAFF. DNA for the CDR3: TGCAGCGTTGAAACGAACACTGAAGCTTTCTTT.

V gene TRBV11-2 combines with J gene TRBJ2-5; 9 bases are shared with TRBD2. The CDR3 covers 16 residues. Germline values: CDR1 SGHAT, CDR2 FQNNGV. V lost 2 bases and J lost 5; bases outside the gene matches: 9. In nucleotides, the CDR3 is TGTGCCAGCAGCTTAATTGCTAGCGGGAATAGGGAGACCCAGTACTTC. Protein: CASSLIASGNRETQYF.

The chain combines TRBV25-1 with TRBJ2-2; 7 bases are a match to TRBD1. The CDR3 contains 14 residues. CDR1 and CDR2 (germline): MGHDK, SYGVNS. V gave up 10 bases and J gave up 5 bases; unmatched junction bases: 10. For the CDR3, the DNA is TGTGCCACCAGCTGGACAGGTGGTACCGGGGAGCTGTTTTTT. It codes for CATSWTGGTGELFF.

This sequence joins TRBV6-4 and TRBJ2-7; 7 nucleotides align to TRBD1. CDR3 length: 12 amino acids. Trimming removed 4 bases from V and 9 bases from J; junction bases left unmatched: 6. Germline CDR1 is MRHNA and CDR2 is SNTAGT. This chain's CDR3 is CASSGYRGRQYV. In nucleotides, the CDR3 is TGTGCCAGCAGTGGTTACAGGGGAAGGCAGTACGTC.

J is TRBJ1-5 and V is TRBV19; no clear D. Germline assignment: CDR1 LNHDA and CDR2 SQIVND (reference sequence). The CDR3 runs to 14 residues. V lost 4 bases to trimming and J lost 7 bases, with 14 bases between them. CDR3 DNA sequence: TGTGCCAGTAGTACGTGGACCCGTCTCCAGCCCCAGCATTTT. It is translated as CASSTWTRLQPQHF. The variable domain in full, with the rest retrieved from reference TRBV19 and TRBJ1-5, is DGGITQSPKYLFRKEGQNVTLSCEQNLNHDAMYWYRQDPGQGLRLIYYSQIVNDFQKGDIAEGYSVSREKKESFPLTVTSAQKNPTAFYLCASSTWTRLQPQHFGDGTRLSIL.

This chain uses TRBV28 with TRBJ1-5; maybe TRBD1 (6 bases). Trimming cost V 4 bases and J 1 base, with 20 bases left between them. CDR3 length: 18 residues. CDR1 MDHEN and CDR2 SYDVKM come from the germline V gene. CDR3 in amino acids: CASSSHLDSVFSNQPQHF. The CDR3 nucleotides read TGTGCCAGCAGTTCACATTTGGACAGCGTCTTCAGCAATCAGCCCCAGCATTTT. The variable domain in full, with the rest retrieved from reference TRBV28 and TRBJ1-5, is DVKVTQSSRYLVKRTGEKVFLECVQDMDHENMFWYRQDPGLGLRLIYFSYDVKMKEKGDIPEGYSVSREKKERFSLILESASTNQTSMYLCASSSHLDSVFSNQPQHFGDGTRLSIL.

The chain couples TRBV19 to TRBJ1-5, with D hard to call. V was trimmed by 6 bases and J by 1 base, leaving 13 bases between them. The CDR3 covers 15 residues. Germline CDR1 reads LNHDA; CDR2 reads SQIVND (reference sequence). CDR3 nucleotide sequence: TGTGCCAGTAGATGGGCAGGCGGGAGCAATCAGCCCCAGCATTTT. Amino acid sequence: CASRWAGGSNQPQHF.

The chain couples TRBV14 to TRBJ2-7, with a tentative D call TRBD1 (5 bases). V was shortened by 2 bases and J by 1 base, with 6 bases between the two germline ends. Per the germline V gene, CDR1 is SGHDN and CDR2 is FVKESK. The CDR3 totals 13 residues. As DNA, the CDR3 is TGTGCCAGCAGCCAACAGGGATCCTACGAGCAGTACTTC. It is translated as CASSQQGSYEQYF.

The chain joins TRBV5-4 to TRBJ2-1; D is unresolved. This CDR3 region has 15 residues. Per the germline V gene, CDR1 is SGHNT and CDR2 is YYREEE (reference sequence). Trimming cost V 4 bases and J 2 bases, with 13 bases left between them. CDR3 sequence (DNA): TGTGCCAGCAGCCCACCGGACGGAACCTACAATGAGCAGTTCTTC. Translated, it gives CASSPPDGTYNEQFF.

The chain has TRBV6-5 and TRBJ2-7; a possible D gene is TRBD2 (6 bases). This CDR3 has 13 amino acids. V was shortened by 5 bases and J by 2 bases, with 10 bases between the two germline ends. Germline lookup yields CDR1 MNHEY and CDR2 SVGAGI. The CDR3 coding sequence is TGTGCCAGCAGTCTAGGGACTGCCTACGAGCAGTACTTC. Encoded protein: CASSLGTAYEQYF.

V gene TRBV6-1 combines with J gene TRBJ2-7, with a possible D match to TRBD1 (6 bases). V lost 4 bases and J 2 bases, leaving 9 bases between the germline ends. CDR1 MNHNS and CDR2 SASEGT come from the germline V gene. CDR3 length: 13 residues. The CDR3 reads CASSADSPYEQYV. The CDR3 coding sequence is TGTGCCAGCAGTGCGGACAGCCCCTACGAGCAGTACGTC.

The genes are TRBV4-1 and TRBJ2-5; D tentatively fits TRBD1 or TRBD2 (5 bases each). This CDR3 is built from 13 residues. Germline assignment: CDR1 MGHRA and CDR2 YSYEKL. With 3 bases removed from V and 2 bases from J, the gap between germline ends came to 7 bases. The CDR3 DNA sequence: TGCGCCAGCAGCCAGGGGGAACAAGAGACCCAGTACTTC. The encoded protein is CASSQGEQETQYF.

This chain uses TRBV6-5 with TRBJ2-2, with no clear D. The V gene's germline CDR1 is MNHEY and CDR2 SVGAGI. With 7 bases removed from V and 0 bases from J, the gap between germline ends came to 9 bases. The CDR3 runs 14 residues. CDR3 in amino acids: CASTYTANTGELFF. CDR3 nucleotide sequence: TGTGCCAGCACCTATACCGCGAACACCGGGGAGCTGTTTTTT.

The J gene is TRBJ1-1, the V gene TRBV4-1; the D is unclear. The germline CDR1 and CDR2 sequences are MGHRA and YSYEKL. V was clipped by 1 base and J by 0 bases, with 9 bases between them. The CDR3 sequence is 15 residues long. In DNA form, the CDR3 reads TGCGCCAGCAGCCAAGGGTCGGGCATGAACACTGAAGCTTTCTTT. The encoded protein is CASSQGSGMNTEAFF.

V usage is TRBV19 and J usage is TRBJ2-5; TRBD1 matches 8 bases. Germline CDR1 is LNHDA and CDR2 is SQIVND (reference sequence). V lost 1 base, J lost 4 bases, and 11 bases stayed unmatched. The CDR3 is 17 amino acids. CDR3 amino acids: CASSIGPDRDFGETQYF. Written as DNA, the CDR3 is TGTGCCAGTAGTATAGGTCCGGACAGGGACTTTGGAGAGACCCAGTACTTC.

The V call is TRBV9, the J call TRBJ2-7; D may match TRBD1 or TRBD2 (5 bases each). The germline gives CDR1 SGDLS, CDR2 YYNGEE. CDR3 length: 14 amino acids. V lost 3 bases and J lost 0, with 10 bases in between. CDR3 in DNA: TGTGCCAGCAGCGCGACGGGGCGCTCCTACGAGCAGTACTTC. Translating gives CASSATGRSYEQYF.

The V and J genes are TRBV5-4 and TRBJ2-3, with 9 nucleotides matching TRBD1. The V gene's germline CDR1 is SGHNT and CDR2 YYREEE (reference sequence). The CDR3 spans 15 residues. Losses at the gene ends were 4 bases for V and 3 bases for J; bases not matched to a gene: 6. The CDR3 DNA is TGTGCCAGCAGCATCCGGGACAGGGTAACAGATACGCAGTATTTT. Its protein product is CASSIRDRVTDTQYF.

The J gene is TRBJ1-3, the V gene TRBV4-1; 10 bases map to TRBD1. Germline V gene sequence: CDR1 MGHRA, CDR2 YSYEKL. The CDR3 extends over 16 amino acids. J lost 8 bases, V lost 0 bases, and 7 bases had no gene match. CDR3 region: CASSQDGRDRGDTIYF. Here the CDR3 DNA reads TGCGCCAGCAGCCAAGACGGCCGGGACAGGGGAGACACCATATATTTT.

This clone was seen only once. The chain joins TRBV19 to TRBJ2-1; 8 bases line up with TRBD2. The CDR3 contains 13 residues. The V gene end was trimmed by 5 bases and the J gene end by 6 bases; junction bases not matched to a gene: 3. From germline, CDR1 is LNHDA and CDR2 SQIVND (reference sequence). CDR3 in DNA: TGTGCCAGTAGTGTGGGGACTAGCAATGAGCAGTTCTTC. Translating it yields CASSVGTSNEQFF.

CDR3 loop: CASRVHINSPLHF. The CDR3 nucleotides read TGTGCCAGCAGGGTGCATATTAATTCACCCCTCCACTTT. V and J are TRBV27 and TRBJ1-6, with no clear D. Germline CDR1 MNHEY, CDR2 SMNVEV (reference sequence). With 6 bases removed from V and 6 bases from J, the gap between germline ends came to 9 bases. The CDR3 is made up of 13 amino acids.

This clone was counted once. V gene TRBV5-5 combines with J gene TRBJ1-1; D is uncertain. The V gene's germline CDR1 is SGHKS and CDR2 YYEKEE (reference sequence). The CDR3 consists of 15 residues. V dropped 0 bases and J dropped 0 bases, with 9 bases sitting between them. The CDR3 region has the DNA TGTGCCAGCAGCTTGGTCTTACAGATGAACACTGAAGCTTTCTTT. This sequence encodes CASSLVLQMNTEAFF.

CDR3 protein: CASSRAYLEPSTDTQYF. The CDR3 DNA is TGTGCCAGCAGTCGAGCCTACCTAGAACCTAGCACAGATACGCAGTATTTT. V gene TRBV28 combines with J gene TRBJ2-3; no clear D gene. V dropped 5 bases and J dropped 0 bases, with 18 bases sitting between them. The CDR3 length is 17 residues. CDR1 MDHEN and CDR2 SYDVKM come from the germline V gene.

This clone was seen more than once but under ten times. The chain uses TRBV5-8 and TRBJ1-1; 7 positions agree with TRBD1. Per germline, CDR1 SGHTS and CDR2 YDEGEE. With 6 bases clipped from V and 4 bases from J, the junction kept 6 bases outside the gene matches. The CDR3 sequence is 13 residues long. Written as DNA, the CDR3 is TGTGCCAGCAACAGGGGAGGCGGCACTGAAGCTTTCTTT. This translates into CASNRGGGTEAFF. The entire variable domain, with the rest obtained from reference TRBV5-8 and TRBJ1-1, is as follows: EAGVTQSPTHLIKTRGQQATLRCSPISGHTSVYWYQQALGLGLQFLLWYDEGEERNRGNFPPRFSGRQFPNYSSELNVNALELEDSALYLCASNRGGGTEAFFGQGTRLTVV.

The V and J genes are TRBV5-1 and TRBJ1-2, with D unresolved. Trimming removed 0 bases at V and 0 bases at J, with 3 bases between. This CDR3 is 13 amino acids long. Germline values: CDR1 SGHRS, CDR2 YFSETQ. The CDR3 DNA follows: TGCGCCAGCAGCTTGGAAACTAACTATGGCTACACCTTC. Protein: CASSLETNYGYTF.

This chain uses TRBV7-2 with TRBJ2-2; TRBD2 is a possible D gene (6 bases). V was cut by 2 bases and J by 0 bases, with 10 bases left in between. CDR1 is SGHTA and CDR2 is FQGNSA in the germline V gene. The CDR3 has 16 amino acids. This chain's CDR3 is CASSLLSGANTGELFF. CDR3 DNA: TGTGCCAGCAGCTTATTGTCGGGGGCGAACACCGGGGAGCTGTTTTTT.

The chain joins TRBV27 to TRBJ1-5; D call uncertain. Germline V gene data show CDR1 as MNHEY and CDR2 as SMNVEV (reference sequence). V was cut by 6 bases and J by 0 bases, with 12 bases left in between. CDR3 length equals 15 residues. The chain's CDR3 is CASRRDGNSNQPQHF. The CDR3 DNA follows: TGTGCCAGCAGGCGAGACGGAAATAGCAATCAGCCCCAGCATTTT.

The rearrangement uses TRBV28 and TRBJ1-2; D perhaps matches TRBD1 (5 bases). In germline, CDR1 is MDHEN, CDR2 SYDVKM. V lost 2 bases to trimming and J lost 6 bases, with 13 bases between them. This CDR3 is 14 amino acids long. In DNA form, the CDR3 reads TGTGCCAGCAGTTTACTCCCAGGGCCCCATGGCTACACCTTC. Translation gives CASSLLPGPHGYTF.

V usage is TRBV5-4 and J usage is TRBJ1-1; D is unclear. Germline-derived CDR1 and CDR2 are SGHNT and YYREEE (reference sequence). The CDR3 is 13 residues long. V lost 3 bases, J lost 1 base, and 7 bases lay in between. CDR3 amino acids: CASSSTANTEAFF. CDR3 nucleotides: TGTGCCAGCAGCTCGACGGCGAACACTGAAGCTTTCTTT. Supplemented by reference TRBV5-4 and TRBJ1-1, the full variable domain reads ETGVTQSPTHLIKTRGQQVTLRCSSQSGHNTVSWYQQALGQGPQFIFQYYREEENGRGNFPPRFSGLQFPNYSSELNVNALELDDSALYLCASSSTANTEAFFGQGTRLTVV.